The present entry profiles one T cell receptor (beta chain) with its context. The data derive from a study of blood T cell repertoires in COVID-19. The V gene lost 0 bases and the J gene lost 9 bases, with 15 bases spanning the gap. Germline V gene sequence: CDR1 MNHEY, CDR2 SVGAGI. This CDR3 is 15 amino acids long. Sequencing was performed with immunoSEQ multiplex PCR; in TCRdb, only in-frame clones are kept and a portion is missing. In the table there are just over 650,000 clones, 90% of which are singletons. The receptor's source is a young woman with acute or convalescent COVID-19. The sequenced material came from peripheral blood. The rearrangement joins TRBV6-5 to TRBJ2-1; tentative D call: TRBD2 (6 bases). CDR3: CASSYSRRGGGEQFF. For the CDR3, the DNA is TGTGCCAGCAGTTACTCAAGGCGGGGCGGAGGTGAGCAGTTCTTC.